This paragraph covers one T cell receptor beta chain sequence. Antigen unknown. The data belong to a study of a mutant IDH1 vaccine in newly diagnosed glioma. In the study overall: First vaccine doses came 4-6 weeks after radiotherapy alone, or with temozolomide cycles.

Trimming took 0 bases from V and 5 from J, leaving 11 bases between them. The CDR3 loop spans 15 amino acids. Per the germline V gene, CDR1 is SGHTS and CDR2 is YDEGEE. Assay: immunoSEQ multiplex PCR; the TCRdb copy retains only in-frame clones and omits some. This sample has around 56,000 clones; about 81% occur once, and the top ten carry approximately 7.6%. Time point here: week 23, last vaccination. What each vaccine dose contained was 300 ug of mutant IDH1 20-mer peptide, accompanied by topical imiquimod. Findings and limits, study-wide: Patients mounted vaccine-induced immune responses in 93.3% of cases.

This specimen consisted of PBMCs, obtained from a glioma patient whose treatment included an IDH1 peptide vaccine. The sequence came from a woman aged 40 to 49 with glioma. Some clones in this sample may be carry-over from other donors' samples. V and J are TRBV5-8 and TRBJ1-4, with a weak D call TRBD1 (5 bases). The CDR3 DNA reads as TGTGCCAGCAGCTTGGTACGGCAGGGAAATGAAAAACTGTTTTTT. Amino acids: CASSLVRQGNEKLFF.